The next 20 T cell receptor beta chains were all read from a single sample in a study of shared clonotypes between healthy human individuals. The protocol was immunoSEQ multiplex PCR, while the TCRdb copy is restricted to in-frame clones and leaves out a portion. The data contain approximately 500,000 clones, about 95% of them singletons. Sequenced: naive CD4+ T cells sorted from blood. Subset denoted: CD45RA+ positively selected. The receptors shown here come from a woman in her twenties or thirties in good health.

The V call is TRBV7-2, the J call TRBJ2-1; TRBD2 is a possible D gene (5 bases). The CDR3 totals 12 residues. Deletions cut 5 bases from V and 7 bases from J, with 9 bases between. Germline V gene sequence: CDR1 SGHTA, CDR2 FQGNSA. The CDR3 reads CASSRTRNEQFF. The DNA for the CDR3 is TGTGCCAGCAGCCGCACTAGGAATGAGCAGTTCTTC.

The chain couples TRBV27 to TRBJ1-6; D not resolved. The CDR3 has 14 residues. The V end lost 4 bases, the J end lost 9 bases, and 13 bases lay between the germline ends. The germline V gene encodes CDR1 MNHEY and CDR2 SMNVEV (reference sequence). In DNA form, the CDR3 reads TGTGCCAGCAGTTCTCAGGTTGTTGGTTCACCCCTCCACTTT. Its protein is CASSSQVVGSPLHF.

The CDR3 DNA is TGTGCCAGCAGTTATCTAGGCTCCTACGAGCAGTACTTC. Amino acids: CASSYLGSYEQYF. This rearrangement joins TRBV5-6 to TRBJ2-7; no reliable D call. This CDR3 spans 13 amino acids. The germline V gene has CDR1 SGHDT and CDR2 YYEEEE. Trimming shortened V by 5 bases and J by 0 bases, and 9 bases separated the two germline ends. Complete variable domain (other parts from reference TRBV5-6 and TRBJ2-7): DAGVTQSPTHLIKTRGQQVTLRCSPKSGHDTVSWYQQALGQGPQFIFQYYEEEERQRGNFPDRFSGHQFPNYSSELNVNALLLGDSALYLCASSYLGSYEQYFGPGTRLTVT.

The chain carries TRBV5-8 and TRBJ2-7, with D possibly being TRBD1 (5 bases). Trimming stripped 0 bases from V and 3 bases from J, with 13 bases between. The germline V gene has CDR1 SGHTS and CDR2 YDEGEE. This CDR3 region has 15 residues. In DNA, the CDR3 is TGTGCCAGCAGCTTGGTGACCACAGGTAACTACGAGCAGTACTTC. Its translation is CASSLVTTGNYEQYF.

The rearrangement links TRBV27 to TRBJ1-2, with a weak D call TRBD1 (6 bases). The CDR3 extends over 15 amino acids. Germline V gene lookup returns CDR1 MNHEY and CDR2 SMNVEV (reference sequence). V dropped 5 bases and J dropped 0 bases, with 13 bases sitting between them. CDR3 DNA sequence: TGTGCCAGCAGTCCTTACAGGGATCCTAACTATGGCTACACCTTC. Translating gives CASSPYRDPNYGYTF.

The CDR3, as DNA: TGCGCCAGCAGCCCAGGGGGCAGCGGGAGGGCCCACGAGCAGTACTTC. It translates to CASSPGGSGRAHEQYF. The V and J genes are TRBV10-1 and TRBJ2-7; TRBD2 matches at 10 bases. The CDR3 consists of 16 residues. After removal of 6 bases from V and 5 bases from J, the junction contained 13 bases not matched to a gene. Germline V lookup: CDR1 WNHNN, CDR2 SYGVQD (reference sequence).

The rearrangement links TRBV19 to TRBJ2-5; the D gene could be TRBD1 or TRBD2 (5 bases each). The CDR3 is 14 residues long. Trimming took off 4 bases at V and 5 bases at J, with 14 bases between the two ends. The germline gives CDR1 LNHDA, CDR2 SQIVND (reference sequence). The DNA for the CDR3 is TGTGCCAGTAGTACAGCGGACATCACCGAGACCCAGTACTTC. Amino acids: CASSTADITETQYF.

The genes are TRBV10-3 and TRBJ2-7; perhaps D is TRBD1 or TRBD2 (5 bases each). Germline V gene sequence: CDR1 ENHRY, CDR2 SYGVKD. This CDR3 is built from 16 residues. V was clipped by 0 bases and J by 2 bases, with 14 bases between them. The CDR3 coding sequence is TGTGCCATCAGTGAGTCTTGGGACCCCCTGACCTACGAGCAGTACTTC. It yields the protein CAISESWDPLTYEQYF.

This sequence joins TRBV19 and TRBJ2-7, with a tentative D call TRBD2 (7 bases). CDR3 size: 19 residues. V was cut by 4 bases and J by 0 bases, with 25 bases left in between. Germline lookup yields CDR1 LNHDA and CDR2 SQIVND (reference sequence). CDR3 sequence (DNA): TGTGCCAGTAGTACACTAGTCCCGGGACCCCGGGGGGCCTCCTACGAGCAGTACTTC. This encodes CASSTLVPGPRGASYEQYF.

The J gene is TRBJ1-4, the V gene TRBV25-1; D is undetermined. Germline CDR1 is MGHDK and CDR2 is SYGVNS. The CDR3 consists of 14 residues. The V and J ends lost 2 bases and 8 bases respectively, with 12 bases between them. CDR3 residues: CASSERRPNEKLFF. In DNA form, the CDR3 reads TGTGCCAGCAGTGAACGCCGTCCCAACGAAAAACTGTTTTTT.

The chain carries TRBV5-1 and TRBJ2-1; D is unclear. CDR3 size: 15 residues. Trimming shortened V by 0 bases and J by 5 bases, and 12 bases separated the two germline ends. CDR1 is SGHRS, CDR2 YFSETQ, per germline. CDR3 sequence reads: CASSLVITTNNEQFF. The CDR3, as DNA: TGCGCCAGCAGCTTGGTTATCACAACGAACAATGAGCAGTTCTTC.

This chain joins TRBV7-2 and TRBJ1-4; the D is unclear. This CDR3 has 15 residues. Germline CDR1 and CDR2: SGHTA and FQGNSA. Trimming left V 1 base short and J 0 bases short, with 6 bases between. CDR3 region: CASSLGKPTNEKLFF. CDR3 coding DNA: TGTGCCAGCAGCTTAGGGAAACCAACTAATGAAAAACTGTTTTTT.

The chain joins TRBV28 to TRBJ1-1; 8 positions agree with TRBD1. This CDR3 comprises 15 residues. V dropped 4 bases and J dropped 1; count of bases not matched to a gene: 5. Germline loops: CDR1 MDHEN, CDR2 SYDVKM. The CDR3 sequence: CASSSPGTGNTEAFF. The CDR3 nucleotides are TGTGCCAGCAGTTCTCCCGGGACAGGGAACACTGAAGCTTTCTTT.

The chain employs TRBV7-9 and TRBJ1-6; 7 nucleotides match TRBD1. The trim removed 5 bases at V and 0 bases at J, leaving 7 bases unmatched. Germline loops: CDR1 SEHNR, CDR2 FQNEAQ (reference sequence). This CDR3 region has 17 residues. CDR3 bases: TGTGCCAGCAGCCTCGGGGCAGGGGGCTCCTATAATTCACCCCTCCACTTT. Protein: CASSLGAGGSYNSPLHF. Combining the CDR3 with reference TRBV7-9 and TRBJ1-6 gives the whole variable domain DTGVSQNPRHKITKRGQNVTFRCDPISEHNRLYWYRQTLGQGPEFLTYFQNEAQLEKSRLLSDRFSAERPKGSFSTLEIQRTEQGDSAMYLCASSLGAGGSYNSPLHFGNGTRLTVT.

The chain's CDR3 is CASSPGGAVRTKNIQYF. CDR3 DNA: TGCGCCAGCAGCCCCGGGGGCGCTGTCAGGACCAAAAACATTCAGTACTTC. The J gene is TRBJ2-4, the V gene TRBV4-1; D tentatively fits TRBD1 or TRBD2 (6 bases each). CDR1 is MGHRA, CDR2 YSYEKL, per germline. V was trimmed by 4 bases and J by 2 bases, leaving 18 bases between them. CDR3 length: 17 amino acids.

The chain carries TRBV19 and TRBJ2-5; possible D gene TRBD1, 5 bases. The end of the DNA fits TRBJ2-7 better, so the J call may be wrong. CDR3 length: 13 residues. The germline CDR1 and CDR2 sequences are LNHDA and SQIVND (reference sequence). The DNA of the CDR3 is TGTGCCAGTAGTATTCGTCAGGACAACGAGCAGTACTTC. This gives the protein CASSIRQDNEQYF.

The chain links TRBV19 to TRBJ1-2, with TRBD1 matching 7 bases. Losses at the gene ends were 5 bases for V and 7 bases for J; bases not matched to a gene: 10. This CDR3 contains 14 residues. CDR1 LNHDA and CDR2 SQIVND come from the germline V gene (reference sequence). The CDR3 DNA sequence: TGTGCCAGTAGTGCCGAAAGGGACAGTGGTGGCTACACCTTC. This translates into CASSAERDSGGYTF.

The chain joins TRBV4-1 to TRBJ2-3, with D possibly TRBD1 on 5 matching bases. CDR3 length: 15 residues. Trimming cost V 4 bases and J 2 bases, with 13 bases left between them. CDR1 and CDR2 from the germline V gene are MGHRA and YSYEKL. In DNA form, the CDR3 reads TGCGCCAGCAGCCGGACACCCGTCTACACAGATACGCAGTATTTT. Protein sequence: CASSRTPVYTDTQYF.

The V and J genes are TRBV27 and TRBJ2-3; the match to TRBD2 covers 8 bases. There are 14 residues in the CDR3. Germline V lookup: CDR1 MNHEY, CDR2 SMNVEV (reference sequence). V lost 10 bases, J lost 3 bases, and 9 bases stayed unmatched. In DNA, the CDR3 is TGTGCCACCCGAAAGCGGGAGCTGACAGATACGCAGTATTTT. It specifies CATRKRELTDTQYF.

The V and J genes are TRBV6-5 and TRBJ2-5, with D unresolved. The CDR3 loop spans 12 amino acids. The germline CDR1 and CDR2 sequences are MNHEY and SVGAGI. The germline V and J ends were trimmed by 5 bases and 1 base, with 5 bases remaining between them. Written as DNA, the CDR3 is TGTGCCAGCAGTCCGGCCCAAGAGACCCAGTACTTC. This translates into CASSPAQETQYF.